Listed here are 6 T cell receptor beta chains from one sample, sequenced in a study of patients and donors after allogeneic stem cell transplantation. TCRdb called the RT-PCR reads again in MiXCR, with one record for every CDR3 protein. The data hold hundreds of thousands of distinct CDR3 sequences, with 12% to 15% observed a single time. The sequenced sample consisted of blood, either unsorted or a sorted T cell fraction (not recorded which). The receptor set was obtained from a human donor who was either an allogeneic HSCT recipient or a stem cell or donor lymphocyte infusion donor (not recorded which). It is not recorded whose cells these are; they may come from a transplant donor.

The chain links TRBV6-1 to TRBJ1-5, with D possibly matching TRBD1 (5 bases). Trimming removed 4 bases at V and 9 bases at J, with 19 bases between. The CDR3 is 15 residues long. Per the germline V gene, CDR1 is MNHNS and CDR2 is SASEGT. This CDR3 is CASSVGGSLGRPQHF. The CDR3 DNA reads as TGTGCCAGCAGTGTGGGGGGGTCTCTCGGGCGGCCCCAGCATTTT.

The chain is built from TRBV6-1 and TRBJ2-1, with 7 bases fitting TRBD1. This CDR3 contains 13 residues. J was trimmed by 6 bases and V by 5 bases; bases with no gene match: 4. Germline-derived CDR1 and CDR2 are MNHNS and SASEGT. This CDR3 reads CASSRRQGNEQFF. The CDR3 coding sequence is TGTGCCAGCAGTCGCCGACAGGGCAATGAGCAGTTCTTC.

This clonotype was counted a few times. V usage is TRBV24-1 and J usage is TRBJ2-1, with 7 bases aligning to TRBD2. CDR3 size: 14 residues. The germline CDR1 and CDR2 sequences are KGHDR and SFDVKD. The V segment lost 6 bases and the J segment 10 bases; nucleotides outside the gene matches: 11. CDR3: CATSTGLTSQEQFF. CDR3 nucleotide sequence: TGTGCCACCAGTACGGGACTAACCTCACAGGAGCAGTTCTTC.

This clonotype was counted a few times. The J gene is TRBJ1-2, the V gene TRBV29-1, with 7 bases matching TRBD1. Germline V gene lookup returns CDR1 SQVTM and CDR2 ANQGSEA. There are 13 residues in the CDR3. V shed 7 bases and J 4 bases; nucleotides not matched to a gene: 9. The CDR3 loop is CSAAAGQSYGYTF. DNA of the CDR3: TGCAGCGCAGCCGCGGGACAGAGCTATGGCTACACCTTC.

This clonotype was picked up many times. The gene calls are TRBV7-2 and TRBJ2-2, with D unresolved. V was trimmed by 1 base and J by 1 base, leaving 7 bases between them. Germline CDR1 SGHTA, CDR2 FQGNSA. CDR3 size: 15 residues. CDR3 loop: CASSLVRRNTGELFF. The CDR3 DNA follows: TGTGCCAGCAGCTTAGTGAGGAGGAACACCGGGGAGCTGTTTTTT.

At least ten counts were recorded for this clonotype. The J gene is TRBJ1-5, the V gene TRBV6-1; D is possibly TRBD1 (5 bases). The CDR3 spans 15 residues. The V gene lost 1 base and the J gene lost 6 bases, with 13 bases spanning the gap. Germline V CDR1 and CDR2: MNHNS, SASEGT. Written as DNA, the CDR3 is TGTGCCAGCAGTGAAGAGGGCGGGGGAAGTCAGCCCCAGCATTTT. This codes for CASSEEGGGSQPQHF.